A selection of T cell receptor beta chains follows, all from one sample in a study of response to subunit inactivated influenza vaccine. Via MiXCR, TCRdb re-called the RT-PCR reads, giving one row per CDR3 protein. The sample yields 540,000 or so distinct CDR3 sequences, about an eighth seen once. Material: PBMCs from blood, obtained roughly 47 days after vaccination. The receptors derive from a man aged 45-60 years who received an inactivated influenza vaccine. CDR3s include the opening cysteine and the closing phenylalanine or tryptophan. A D gene is named only where the DNA matches it firmly. Clone size appears in some rows only: once, few, many, or a class for an expanded clone.

TRBD2 | TRBJ2-1 | - | TRBV7-8 | TGTGCCAGCAGCCATCACCCTAGCGGGAGCTCCTACAATGAGCAGTTCTTC | CASSHHPSGSSYNEQFF
- | TRBJ2-5 | few | TRBV6-5 | TGTGCCAGCAGTTACACTCATAGGCGGGAGACCCAGTACTTC | CASSYTHRRETQYF
TRBD2 | TRBJ2-5 | few | TRBV5-1 | TGCGCCAGCAGCGATGGGACTACCTTCCAAGAGACCCAGTACTTC | CASSDGTTFQETQYF
TRBD2 | TRBJ2-2 | - | TRBV3-1 | TGTGCCAGCAGCCAACGGGAGGGTGCCACCGGGGAGCTGTTTTTT | CASSQREGATGELFF
TRBD2 | TRBJ2-7 | - | TRBV20-1 | TGCAGTGTCCCGACTAGCGGTTCCTACGAGCAGTACTTC | CSVPTSGSYEQYF
TRBD2 | TRBJ2-1 | few | TRBV10-3 | TGTGCCATCAGTGAATGGACTAGGTCGGACAATGAGCAGTTCTTC | CAISEWTRSDNEQFF
TRBD2 | TRBJ2-1 | many | TRBV5-1 | TGCGCCAGCAGCGGAACTAGCGGGCACAATGAGCAGTTCTTC | CASSGTSGHNEQFF
TRBD1 | TRBJ1-6 | many | TRBV4-3 | TGCGCCAGCAGCCAAACCGGGACAGATAATTCACCCCTCCACTTT | CASSQTGTDNSPLHF
TRBD1 | TRBJ1-3 | - | TRBV5-1 | TGCGCCAGCAGCCCTGGGACAGGGGCTGGAAACACCATATATTTT | CASSPGTGAGNTIYF
- | TRBJ1-2 | - | TRBV4-3 | TGCGCCAGCAGCCAAGATGTAGGACCTTATGGCTTCACCTTC | CASSQDVGPYGFTF
TRBD2 | TRBJ2-5 | - | TRBV18 | TGTGCCAGCTCACCACGACTAGCGGGGACTTCGGAGACCCAGTACTTC | CASSPRLAGTSETQYF
- | TRBJ1-1 | few | TRBV7-8 | TGTGCCAGCAGCCTCCAGGAGTTGGGCTCGCACACTGAAGCTTTCTTT | CASSLQELGSHTEAFF
TRBD1 | TRBJ2-7 | - | TRBV28 | TGTGCCAGCAGAGAGGTCCCGGGACAGCCCTCCTACGAGCAGTACTTC | CASREVPGQPSYEQYF
- | TRBJ1-4 | - | TRBV29-1 | TGCAGCGTGGGCCGAGGGGGGGGCGTTGAAAAACTGTTTTTT | CSVGRGGGVEKLFF
- | TRBJ2-3 | - | TRBV20-1 | TGCAGTGCTCCTCTACGGGATACGCAGTATTTT | CSAPLRDTQYF
- | TRBJ2-1 | few | TRBV3-1 | TGTGCCAGCAGCCAAGGGAGACTTTACAATGAGCAGTTCTTC | CASSQGRLYNEQFF
- | TRBJ2-7 | few | TRBV19 | TGTGCCAGTAGTATAACGGGGCGGGCCGAGCAGTACTTC | CASSITGRAEQYF
TRBD1 | TRBJ1-6 | few | TRBV20-1 | TGCAGTGCTAGAGAGAGACAGGGGGGCAATTCACCCCTCCACTTT | CSARERQGGNSPLHF
- | TRBJ2-1 | many | TRBV20-1 | TGCAGTGCTGACGGCTTGCAACGGGCGCGGCCGTTCAGCTCCTACAATGAGCAGTTCTTC | CSADGLQRARPFSSYNEQFF
- | TRBJ1-4 | - | TRBV7-9 | TGTGCCAGCATGCCGGGGGTGAATGAAAAACTGTTTTTT | CASMPGVNEKLFF
- | TRBJ2-2 | - | TRBV6-6 | TGTGCCAGCCCCCACAGGGAGACCGGGGAGCTGTTTTTT | CASPHRETGELFF
- | TRBJ2-5 | many | TRBV12-3/TRBV12-4 | TGTGCCAGCAGCCTCGGGACATTCCATAGGACCCAGTACTTC | CASSLGTFHRTQYF
- | TRBJ2-1 | few | TRBV3-1 | TGTGCCAGCAGCCACGCTCAGGCGCGCTCCTACAATGAGCAGTTCTTC | CASSHAQARSYNEQFF
TRBD2 | TRBJ2-1 | once | TRBV19 | TGTGCCAGCGGGACTAGCGGACCCAATGAGCAGTTCTTC | CASGTSGPNEQFF
- | TRBJ2-5 | few | TRBV5-6 | TGTGCCAGCAAGAGCACAGTACAAGAGACCCAGTACTTC | CASKSTVQETQYF
TRBD1 | TRBJ1-2 | few | TRBV6-1 | TGTGCCAGCAGGGGGGACAGGGACCCTAACTATGGCTACACCTTC | CASRGDRDPNYGYTF
- | TRBJ2-2 | - | TRBV7-9 | TGTGCCAGCAGCAAGGACAGTTTCACCGGGGAGCTGTTTTTT | CASSKDSFTGELFF
TRBD1 | TRBJ2-6 | - | TRBV4-3 | TGCGCCAGCAGCCAGAGGACAGGGCTAAACTCTGGGGCCAACGTCCTGACTTTC | CASSQRTGLNSGANVLTF
- | TRBJ2-5 | many | TRBV7-8 | TGTGCCAGCAGCTTATCGGGCTGGCCAGAAGAGACCCAGTACTTC | CASSLSGWPEETQYF
- | TRBJ1-6 | few | TRBV12-3/TRBV12-4 | TGTGCCAGCAGTTTAGGGGGGGATTCACCCCTCCACTTT | CASSLGGDSPLHF
- | TRBJ2-7 | few | TRBV10-3 | TGTGCCATCAGTGGCCGGCTAGGCGAGACCTACGAGCAGTACTTC | CAISGRLGETYEQYF
TRBD2 | TRBJ2-3 | few | TRBV5-1 | TGCGCCAGCAGATTCCGAGGATTGACTAGCGACACAGATACGCAGTATTTT | CASRFRGLTSDTDTQYF